The present entry profiles one T cell receptor beta chain with its context. Its antigen is still unknown. The data were taken from a study of STAT3 mutations in large granular lymphocyte leukemia. Study-wide points: In T-cell large granular lymphocyte leukemia, about half of patients showed multiple immunodominant subclonotypes.

Trimming stripped 6 bases from V and 3 bases from J, with 21 bases between. The CDR3 sequence is 16 residues long. Germline V CDR1 and CDR2: MNHEY, SMNVEV (reference sequence). The data were produced by immunoSEQ multiplex PCR, yet TCRdb's version contains in-frame clones alone and is incomplete. The data hold several thousand clones, with approximately 88% observed a single time. The sample was peripheral blood mononuclear cells. This TCR was sampled from a man at least 80 years old with T-cell large granular lymphocyte leukemia. Some clones in this sample may be carry-over from other donors' samples. V and J are TRBV27 and TRBJ2-7, with D maybe TRBD1 (5 bases). CDR3 coding DNA: TGTGCCAGCAGACGACAGCCCGGCGTTGGTGGCTACGAGCAGTACTTC. Translated, it gives CASRRQPGVGGYEQYF.